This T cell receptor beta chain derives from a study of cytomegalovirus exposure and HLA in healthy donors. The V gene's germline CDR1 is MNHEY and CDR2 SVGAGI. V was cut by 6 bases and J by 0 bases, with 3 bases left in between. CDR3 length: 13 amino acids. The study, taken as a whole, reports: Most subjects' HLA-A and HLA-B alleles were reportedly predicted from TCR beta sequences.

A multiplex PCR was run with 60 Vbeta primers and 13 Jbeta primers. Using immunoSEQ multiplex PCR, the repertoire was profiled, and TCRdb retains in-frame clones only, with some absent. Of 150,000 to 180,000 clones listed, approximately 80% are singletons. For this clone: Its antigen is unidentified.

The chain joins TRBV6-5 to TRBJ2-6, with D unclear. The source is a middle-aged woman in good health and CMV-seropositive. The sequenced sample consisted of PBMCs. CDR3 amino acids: CASSSSGANVLTF. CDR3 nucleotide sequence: TGTGCCAGCAGCTCCTCTGGGGCCAACGTCCTGACTTTC.